These 15 T cell receptor beta chains were all obtained from the same sample, sequenced in a study of blood T cell repertoires in COVID-19 (dated by TCRdb to about 2020). Libraries were built with the immunoSEQ multiplex PCR assay. TCRdb limited this immuneACCESS table to in-frame rearrangements with V and J called. A share of clones is missing; checked studies link under half to unresolved V genes, and the rest is unexplained. The sample profile shows about 200,000 clones; around 90% of them were found once. The leading ten clones occupy 6.5% to 9.5% of the sample. The sample comprised PBMCs or T cells enriched from blood (not recorded which). All receptors come from a woman younger than 35 who had recovered from COVID-19.

The genes are TRBV5-4 and TRBJ1-4; D gene ambiguous. CDR1 and CDR2 (germline): SGHNT, YYREEE (reference sequence). Trimming stripped 0 bases from V and 5 bases from J, with 5 bases between. This CDR3 has 13 amino acids. Here the CDR3 DNA reads TGTGCCAGCAGCTTGGGCACAAATGAAAAACTGTTTTTT. It yields the protein CASSLGTNEKLFF.

The chain couples TRBV7-2 to TRBJ1-1, with D maybe TRBD1 (6 bases). This CDR3 spans 13 amino acids. The V and J ends lost 4 bases and 8 bases respectively, with 14 bases between them. Germline V gene sequence: CDR1 SGHTA, CDR2 FQGNSA. The CDR3 is CASSWTERSEAFF. CDR3 bases: TGTGCCAGCAGCTGGACAGAGCGGTCAGAAGCTTTCTTT.

V gene TRBV24-1 combines with J gene TRBJ2-5, with 10 bases matching TRBD2. Germline CDR1 is KGHDR and CDR2 is SFDVKD. J lost 5 bases, V lost 4 bases, and 9 bases had no gene match. The CDR3 is 16 residues long. The CDR3 bases are TGTGCCACCAGTGACGCTAGCGGGGGTGCCGTGGAGACCCAGTACTTC. It encodes CATSDASGGAVETQYF.

This clone has just a few counts. The rearrangement uses TRBV2 and TRBJ1-6; D might be TRBD1 (5 bases). V was trimmed by 1 base and J by 5 bases, leaving 6 bases between them. The germline V gene encodes CDR1 SNHLY and CDR2 FYNNEI. The CDR3 extends over 14 amino acids. CDR3 sequence reads: CASSEGQNNSPLHF. As DNA, the CDR3 is TGTGCCAGCAGTGAAGGACAGAATAATTCACCCCTCCACTTT.

As DNA, the CDR3 is TGTGCCAGCAGAATACCGGGACAGGGGGCGCCGGGAACATCCCTCACTGAAGCTTTCTTT. It yields the protein CASRIPGQGAPGTSLTEAFF. This chain links TRBV2 with TRBJ1-1, with TRBD1 matching 12 bases. With 6 bases clipped from V and 4 bases from J, the junction kept 21 bases outside the gene matches. This CDR3 comprises 20 residues. Germline loops: CDR1 SNHLY, CDR2 FYNNEI.

The chain uses TRBV19 and TRBJ2-7; tentative D call: TRBD1 (6 bases). Germline V lookup: CDR1 LNHDA, CDR2 SQIVND (reference sequence). The CDR3 runs to 13 residues. V lost 4 bases to trimming and J lost 5 bases, with 12 bases between them. CDR3 in DNA: TGTGCCAGTAGTACGAGACAGGTAAACGAGCAGTACTTC. Translated, it gives CASSTRQVNEQYF.

The chain links TRBV4-1 to TRBJ2-2, with 11 bases aligning to TRBD2. The trim removed 1 base at V and 10 bases at J, leaving 14 bases unmatched. This CDR3 has 18 residues. Germline CDR1 and CDR2: MGHRA and YSYEKL. CDR3 residues: CASSQGEELAGGRMELFF. CDR3 coding DNA: TGCGCCAGCAGCCAAGGTGAAGAATTAGCGGGGGGGCGCATGGAGCTGTTTTTT.

This clone occurred a few times. CDR3 sequence: CAWSETGGPLNTEAFF. The CDR3 DNA reads TGTGCCTGGAGCGAGACAGGGGGACCGTTGAACACTGAAGCTTTCTTT. This sequence joins TRBV30 and TRBJ1-1, with 9 bases identical to TRBD1. The trim removed 3 bases at V and 0 bases at J, leaving 8 bases unmatched. The CDR3 is made up of 16 amino acids. Germline CDR1 is GTSNPN and CDR2 is SVGIG (reference sequence).

V and J are TRBV19 and TRBJ2-3; 11 nucleotides line up with TRBD2. Germline loops: CDR1 LNHDA, CDR2 SQIVND (reference sequence). The CDR3 has 15 amino acids. With 5 bases clipped from V and 1 base from J, the junction kept 2 bases outside the gene matches. The CDR3 protein is CASSSLAGGTDTQYF. The CDR3 bases are TGTGCCAGTAGTTCACTAGCGGGGGGCACAGATACGCAGTATTTT.

V is TRBV20-1 and J is TRBJ2-3, with a possible D match to TRBD2 (5 bases). The CDR3 has 16 residues. V lost 3 bases and J lost 3, with 19 bases in between. The germline V gene encodes CDR1 DFQATT and CDR2 SNEGSKA (reference sequence). The CDR3 sequence is CSASSPGSGTTDTQYF. The CDR3 DNA reads TGCAGTGCTAGTTCCCCGGGGAGCGGCACTACAGATACGCAGTATTTT.

The chain joins TRBV19 to TRBJ1-2; TRBD1 agrees at 8 bases. Unmatched junction bases numbered 5, after V lost 4 bases and J lost 4 bases. Germline V lookup: CDR1 LNHDA, CDR2 SQIVND (reference sequence). The CDR3 contains 14 residues. The DNA for the CDR3 is TGTGCCAGTAGTAGAGGGACAGGTGGCTATGGCTACACCTTC. Its protein is CASSRGTGGYGYTF.

This chain connects TRBV29-1 to TRBJ2-1; TRBD1 agrees at 7 bases. The CDR3 length is 14 residues. J lost 3 bases, V lost 6 bases, and 8 bases had no gene match. Germline V gene data show CDR1 as SQVTM and CDR2 as ANQGSEA. The DNA of the CDR3 is TGCAGCGTCGTAGGGACAGCACACTACAATGAGCAGTTCTTC. This sequence encodes CSVVGTAHYNEQFF.

The chain is built from TRBV14 and TRBJ1-2; D unclear. The CDR3 extends over 12 amino acids. Trimming stripped 2 bases from V and 6 bases from J, with 7 bases between. Germline loops: CDR1 SGHDN, CDR2 FVKESK. CDR3 sequence reads: CASSQLFNGYTF. DNA for the CDR3: TGTGCCAGCAGCCAATTGTTCAATGGCTACACCTTC.

This rearrangement joins TRBV4-1 to TRBJ2-5; 9 bases are a match to TRBD2. CDR1 and CDR2 from the germline V gene are MGHRA and YSYEKL. Trimming cost V 0 bases and J 4 bases; bases outside gene matches: 6. This CDR3 has 16 amino acids. DNA for the CDR3: TGCGCCAGCAGCCAAGAGGCGCGGGGGGGGCGAGAGACCCAGTACTTC. Its protein is CASSQEARGGRETQYF.

The V call is TRBV10-3, the J call TRBJ1-2, with 8 bases identical to TRBD1. Trimming cost V 6 bases and J 1 base; bases outside gene matches: 4. The CDR3 is made up of 14 amino acids. From germline, CDR1 is ENHRY and CDR2 SYGVKD. The chain's CDR3 is CAISRGQDNYGYTF. CDR3 in DNA: TGTGCCATCAGCCGGGGACAGGATAACTATGGCTACACCTTC.